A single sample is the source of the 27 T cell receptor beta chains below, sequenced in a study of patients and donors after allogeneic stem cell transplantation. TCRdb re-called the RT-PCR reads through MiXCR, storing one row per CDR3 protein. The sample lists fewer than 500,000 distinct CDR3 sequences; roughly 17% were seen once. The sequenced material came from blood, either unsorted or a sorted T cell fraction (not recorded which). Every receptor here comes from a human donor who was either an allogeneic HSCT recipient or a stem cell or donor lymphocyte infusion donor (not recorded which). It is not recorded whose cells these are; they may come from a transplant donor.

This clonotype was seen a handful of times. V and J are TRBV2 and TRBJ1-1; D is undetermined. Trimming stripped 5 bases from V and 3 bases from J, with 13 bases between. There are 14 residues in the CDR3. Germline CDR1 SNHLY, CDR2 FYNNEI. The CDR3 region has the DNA TGTGCCAGCAGTCCACTTGGACTGTACACTGAAGCTTTCTTT. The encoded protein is CASSPLGLYTEAFF.

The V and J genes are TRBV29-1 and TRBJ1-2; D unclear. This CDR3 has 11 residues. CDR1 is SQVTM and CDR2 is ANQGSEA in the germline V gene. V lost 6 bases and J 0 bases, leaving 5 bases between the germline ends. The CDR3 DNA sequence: TGCAGCGTCGAATCTAACTATGGCTACACCTTC. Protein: CSVESNYGYTF.

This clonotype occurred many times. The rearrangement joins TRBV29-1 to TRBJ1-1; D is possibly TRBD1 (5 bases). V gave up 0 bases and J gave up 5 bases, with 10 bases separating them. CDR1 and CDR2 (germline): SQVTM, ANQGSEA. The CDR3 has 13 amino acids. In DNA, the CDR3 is TGCAGCGTTGAAGAGGGGCGGTGGACTGAAGCTTTCTTT. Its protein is CSVEEGRWTEAFF.

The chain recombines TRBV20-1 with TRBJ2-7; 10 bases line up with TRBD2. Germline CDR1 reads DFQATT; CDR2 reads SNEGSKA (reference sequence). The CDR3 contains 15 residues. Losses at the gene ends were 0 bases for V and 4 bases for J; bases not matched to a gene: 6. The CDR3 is CSARDLAGVGYEQYF. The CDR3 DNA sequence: TGCAGTGCTAGAGATCTAGCGGGAGTGGGGTACGAGCAGTACTTC.

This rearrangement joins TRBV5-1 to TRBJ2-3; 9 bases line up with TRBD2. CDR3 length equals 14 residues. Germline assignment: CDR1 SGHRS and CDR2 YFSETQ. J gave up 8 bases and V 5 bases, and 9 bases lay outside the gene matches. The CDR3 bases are TGCGCCAGCAGTCGGACTAGCGCGGGCCCTACGCAGTATTTT. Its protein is CASSRTSAGPTQYF.

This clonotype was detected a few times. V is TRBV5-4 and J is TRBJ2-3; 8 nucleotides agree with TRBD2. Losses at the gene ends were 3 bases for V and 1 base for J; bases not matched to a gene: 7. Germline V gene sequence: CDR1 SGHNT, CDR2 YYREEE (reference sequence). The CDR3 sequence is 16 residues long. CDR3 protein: CASSSKSGSRTDTQYF. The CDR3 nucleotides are TGTGCCAGCAGCTCAAAAAGCGGGAGTCGCACAGATACGCAGTATTTT.

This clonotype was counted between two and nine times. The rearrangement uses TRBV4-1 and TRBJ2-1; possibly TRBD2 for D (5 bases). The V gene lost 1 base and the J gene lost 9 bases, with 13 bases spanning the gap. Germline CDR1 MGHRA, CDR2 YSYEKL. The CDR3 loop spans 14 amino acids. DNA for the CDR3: TGCGCCAGCAGCCAAGTTCCTGGGGAGATTGAGCAGTTCTTC. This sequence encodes CASSQVPGEIEQFF.

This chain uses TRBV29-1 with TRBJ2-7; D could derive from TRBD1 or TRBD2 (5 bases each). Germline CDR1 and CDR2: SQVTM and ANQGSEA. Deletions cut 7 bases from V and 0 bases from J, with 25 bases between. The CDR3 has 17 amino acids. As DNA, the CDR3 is TGCAGCGCGAGGGGACGGTCGATTGAGGTCGGCTCCTACGAGCAGTACTTC. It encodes CSARGRSIEVGSYEQYF.

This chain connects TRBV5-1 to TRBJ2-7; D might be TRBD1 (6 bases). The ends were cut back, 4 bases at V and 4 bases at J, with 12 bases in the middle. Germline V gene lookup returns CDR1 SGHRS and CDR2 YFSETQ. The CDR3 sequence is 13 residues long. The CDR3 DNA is TGCGCCAGCAGCCTCTACAGGGAATACGAGCAGTACTTC. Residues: CASSLYREYEQYF.

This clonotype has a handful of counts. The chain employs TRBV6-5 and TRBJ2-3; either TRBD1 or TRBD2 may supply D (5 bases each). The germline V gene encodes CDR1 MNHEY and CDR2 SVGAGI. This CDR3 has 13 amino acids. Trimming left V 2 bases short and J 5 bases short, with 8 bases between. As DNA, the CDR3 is TGTGCCAGCAGTTACCCGAGGGGAGATACGCAGTATTTT. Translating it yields CASSYPRGDTQYF.

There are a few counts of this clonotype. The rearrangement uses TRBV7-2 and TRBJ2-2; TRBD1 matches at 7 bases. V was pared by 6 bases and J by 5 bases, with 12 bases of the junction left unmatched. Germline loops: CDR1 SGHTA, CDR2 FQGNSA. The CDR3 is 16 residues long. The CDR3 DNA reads TGTGCCAGCAGATCAAGGGGGCCGGTTTCGACCGGGGAGCTGTTTTTT. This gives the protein CASRSRGPVSTGELFF.

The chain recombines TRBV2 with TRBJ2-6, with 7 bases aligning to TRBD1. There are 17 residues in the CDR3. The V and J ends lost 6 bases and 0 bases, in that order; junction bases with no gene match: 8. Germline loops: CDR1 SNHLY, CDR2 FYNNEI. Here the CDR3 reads CASSLDRMGSGANVLTF. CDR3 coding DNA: TGTGCCAGCAGCTTGGACAGGATGGGCTCTGGGGCCAACGTCCTGACTTTC.

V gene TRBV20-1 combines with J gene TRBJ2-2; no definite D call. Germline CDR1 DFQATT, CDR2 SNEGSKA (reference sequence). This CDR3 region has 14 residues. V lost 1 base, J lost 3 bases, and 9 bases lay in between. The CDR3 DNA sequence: TGCAGTGCTAGAGGGGTCCTCGACACCGGGGAGCTGTTTTTT. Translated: CSARGVLDTGELFF.

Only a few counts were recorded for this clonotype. The CDR3 is CASSLGDRREKDGYTF. The CDR3, as DNA: TGTGCCAGCAGCTTAGGGGACAGGCGAGAAAAGGATGGCTACACCTTC. The rearrangement uses TRBV7-2 and TRBJ1-2, with 8 positions matching TRBD1. Germline V gives CDR1 SGHTA, CDR2 FQGNSA. After removal of 1 base from V and 6 bases from J, the junction contained 10 bases not matched to a gene. The CDR3 is made up of 16 amino acids.

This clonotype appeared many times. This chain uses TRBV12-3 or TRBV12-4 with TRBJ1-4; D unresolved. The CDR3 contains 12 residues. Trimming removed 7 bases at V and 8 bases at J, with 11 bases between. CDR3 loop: CASTPTGEKLFF. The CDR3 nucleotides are TGTGCCAGCACCCCAACGGGGGAAAAACTGTTTTTT.

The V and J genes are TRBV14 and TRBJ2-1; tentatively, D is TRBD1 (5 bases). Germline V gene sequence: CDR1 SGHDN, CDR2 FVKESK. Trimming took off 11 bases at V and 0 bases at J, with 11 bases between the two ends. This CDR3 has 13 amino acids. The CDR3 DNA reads TGTGCCTCCAGGGCGAGCTCCTACAATGAGCAGTTCTTC. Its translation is CASRASSYNEQFF. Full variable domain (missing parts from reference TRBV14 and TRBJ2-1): EAGVTQFPSHSVIEKGQTVTLRCDPISGHDNLYWYRRVMGKEIKFLLHFVKESKQDESGMPNNRFLAERTGGTYSTLKVQPAELEDSGVYFCASRASSYNEQFFGPGTRLTVL.

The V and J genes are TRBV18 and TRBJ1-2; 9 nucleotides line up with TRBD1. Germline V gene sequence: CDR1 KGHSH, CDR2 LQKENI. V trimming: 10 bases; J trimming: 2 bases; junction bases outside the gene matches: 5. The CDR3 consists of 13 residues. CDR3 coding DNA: TGTGCCACTCAACAGGGGGCGAACTATGGCTACACCTTC. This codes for CATQQGANYGYTF.

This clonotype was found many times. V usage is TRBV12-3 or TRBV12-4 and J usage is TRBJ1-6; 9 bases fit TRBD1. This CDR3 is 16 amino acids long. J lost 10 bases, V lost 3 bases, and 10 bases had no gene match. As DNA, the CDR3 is TGTGCCAGCAGTTTTTCGCGGGGACAGGGAGGATCACCCCTCCACTTT. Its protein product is CASSFSRGQGGSPLHF.

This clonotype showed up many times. Here the CDR3 DNA reads TGTGCCAGCGGACCTGGGACATCCTCCTACGAGCAGTACTTC. Translating it yields CASGPGTSSYEQYF. The chain couples TRBV25-1 to TRBJ2-7, with a possible D match to TRBD1 (6 bases). V was clipped by 8 bases and J by 0 bases, with 14 bases between them. CDR1 and CDR2 (germline): MGHDK, SYGVNS. CDR3 size: 14 residues.

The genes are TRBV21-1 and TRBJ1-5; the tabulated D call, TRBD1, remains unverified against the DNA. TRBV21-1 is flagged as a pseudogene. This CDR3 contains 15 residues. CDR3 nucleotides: TGTGCCAGCAGCAAGAACAGGGGTTTGCGGCAGCCCCAGCATTTT. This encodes CASSKNRGLRQPQHF.

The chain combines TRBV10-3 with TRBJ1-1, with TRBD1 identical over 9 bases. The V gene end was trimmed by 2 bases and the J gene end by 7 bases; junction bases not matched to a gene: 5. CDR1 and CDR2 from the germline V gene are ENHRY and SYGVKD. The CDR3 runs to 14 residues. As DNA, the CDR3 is TGTGCCATCAGTGAGGGACAGGGGTTCGGTGAAGCTTTCTTT. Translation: CAISEGQGFGEAFF.

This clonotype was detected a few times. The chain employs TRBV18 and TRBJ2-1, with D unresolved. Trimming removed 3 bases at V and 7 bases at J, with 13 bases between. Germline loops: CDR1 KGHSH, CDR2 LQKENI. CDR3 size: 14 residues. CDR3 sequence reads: CASSPSEWGNEQFF. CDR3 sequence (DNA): TGTGCCAGCTCACCCTCCGAGTGGGGTAATGAGCAGTTCTTC.

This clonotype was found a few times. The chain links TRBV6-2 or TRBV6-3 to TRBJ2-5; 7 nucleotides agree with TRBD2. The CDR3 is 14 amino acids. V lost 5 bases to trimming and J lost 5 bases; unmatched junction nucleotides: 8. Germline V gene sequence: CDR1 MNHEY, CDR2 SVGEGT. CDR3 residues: CASSPPGGGETQYF. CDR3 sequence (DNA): TGTGCCAGCAGTCCCCCGGGAGGCGGTGAGACCCAGTACTTC.

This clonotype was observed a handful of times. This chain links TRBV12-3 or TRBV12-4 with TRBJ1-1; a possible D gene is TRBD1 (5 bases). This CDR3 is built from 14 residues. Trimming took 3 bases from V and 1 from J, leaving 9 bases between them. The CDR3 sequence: CASSFGAQNTEAFF. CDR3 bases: TGTGCCAGCAGTTTCGGGGCGCAGAACACTGAAGCTTTCTTT.

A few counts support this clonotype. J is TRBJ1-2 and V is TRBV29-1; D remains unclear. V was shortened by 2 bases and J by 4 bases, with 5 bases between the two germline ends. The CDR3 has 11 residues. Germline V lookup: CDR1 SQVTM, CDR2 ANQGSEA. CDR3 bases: TGCAGCGTTGAACTTGGCTATGGCTACACCTTC. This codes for CSVELGYGYTF. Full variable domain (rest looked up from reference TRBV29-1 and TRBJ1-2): SAVISQKPSRDICQRGTSLTIQCQVDSQVTMMFWYRQQPGQSLTLIATANQGSEATYESGFVIDKFPISRPNLTFSTLTVSNMSPEDSSIYLCSVELGYGYTFGSGTRLTVV.

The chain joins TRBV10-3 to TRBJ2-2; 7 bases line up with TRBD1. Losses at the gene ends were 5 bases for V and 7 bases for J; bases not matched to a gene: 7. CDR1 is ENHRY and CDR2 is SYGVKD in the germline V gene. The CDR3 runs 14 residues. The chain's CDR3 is CAISLTGKDGELFF. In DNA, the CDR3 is TGTGCCATCAGTTTGACAGGGAAGGACGGGGAGCTGTTTTTT.

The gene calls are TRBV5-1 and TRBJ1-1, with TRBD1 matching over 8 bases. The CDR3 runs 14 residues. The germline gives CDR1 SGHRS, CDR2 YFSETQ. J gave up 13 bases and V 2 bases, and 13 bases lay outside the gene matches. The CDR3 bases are TGCGCCAGCAGCTTAGGACAGGGTAATAGCCCCCTTTTCTTT. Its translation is CASSLGQGNSPLFF. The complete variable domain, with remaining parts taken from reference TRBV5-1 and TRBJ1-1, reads KAGVTQTPRYLIKTRGQQVTLSCSPISGHRSVSWYQQTPGQGLQFLFEYFSETQRNKGNFPGRFSGRQFSNSRSEMNVSTLELGDSALYLCASSLGQGNSPLFFGQGTRLTVV.